This is a list of T cell receptor beta chains from one sample in a study of vaccination effects on CD4 cells after COVID-19. The antigens of these receptors remain unknown. Only in-frame clones appear in the TCRdb table, and some are missing; sequencing was by immunoSEQ multiplex PCR. Of more than 40,000 clones listed, under 75% are singletons. This sample comprised CD4+ T cells from PBMCs cultured with HCoV-OC43 spike peptides, obtained before COVID-19 vaccination. All receptors derive from a human donor who received a COVID-19 vaccine. Each CDR3 is given with its conserved first and last residue. A D gene is named only where the DNA matches it firmly. Part of the rows lack a size; the others show once, few, many or a class for expanded clones.

abundance: once
d_gene: TRBD2
v_gene: TRBV7-9
j_gene: TRBJ2-7
CDR3nt: TGTGCCAGCAGCGGGGGACTAGCTCCGGGGGAGCAGTACTTC
CDR3aa: CASSGGLAPGEQYF

abundance: NA
d_gene: TRBD2
v_gene: TRBV5-4
j_gene: TRBJ2-2
CDR3nt: TGTGCCAGCAGCTTGGTCGGTCAGCGGGAGAGTGCCACCGGGGAGCTGTTTTTT
CDR3aa: CASSLVGQRESATGELFF

abundance: NA
d_gene: NA
v_gene: TRBV15
j_gene: TRBJ2-2
CDR3nt: TGTGCCACCAGCAGCTCACGGAACACCGGGGAGCTGTTTTTT
CDR3aa: CATSSSRNTGELFF

abundance: few
d_gene: NA
v_gene: TRBV6-5
j_gene: TRBJ2-7
CDR3nt: TGTGCCAGCAGGGGTTTTAGGGGGGACGAGCAGTACTTC
CDR3aa: CASRGFRGDEQYF

abundance: NA
d_gene: NA
v_gene: TRBV7-2
j_gene: TRBJ2-7
CDR3nt: TGTGCCAGCAGCATCGGACTCTACGAGCAGTACTTC
CDR3aa: CASSIGLYEQYF

abundance: once
d_gene: NA
v_gene: TRBV25-1
j_gene: TRBJ1-2
CDR3nt: TGTGCCAGCAGTGAATCCGGGACATTTGGCTACACCTTC
CDR3aa: CASSESGTFGYTF

abundance: NA
d_gene: NA
v_gene: TRBV29-1
j_gene: TRBJ2-1
CDR3nt: TGCAGCGTTGAAGACAACAGGGGGGGGAAGCAGTTCTTC
CDR3aa: CSVEDNRGGKQFF

abundance: NA
d_gene: NA
v_gene: TRBV5-1
j_gene: TRBJ1-2
CDR3nt: TGCGCCAGCAGCTTGGAGGCAGTGGATGGCTACACCTTC
CDR3aa: CASSLEAVDGYTF

abundance: once
d_gene: TRBD2
v_gene: TRBV7-8
j_gene: TRBJ2-3
CDR3nt: TGTGCCAGCACTAAAATGGGGGGGGGCACAGATACGCAGTATTTT
CDR3aa: CASTKMGGGTDTQYF

abundance: few
d_gene: TRBD1
v_gene: TRBV5-6
j_gene: TRBJ2-7
CDR3nt: TGTGCCAGCAGCTCAGGGACAGGGGCAGGCTACGAGCAGTACTTC
CDR3aa: CASSSGTGAGYEQYF

abundance: NA
d_gene: TRBD1
v_gene: TRBV7-2
j_gene: TRBJ1-2
CDR3nt: TGTGCCAGCAGCGCTAACCACAGGGGAAGCCGTGGCTACACCTTC
CDR3aa: CASSANHRGSRGYTF

abundance: once
d_gene: NA
v_gene: TRBV4-1
j_gene: TRBJ2-5
CDR3nt: TGCGCCAGCAGCCAAGAGCGGACCCAGTACTTC
CDR3aa: CASSQERTQYF

abundance: once
d_gene: NA
v_gene: TRBV12-3/TRBV12-4
j_gene: TRBJ1-6
CDR3nt: TGTGCCAGCAGTTTCCACAGTTCACCCCTCCACTTT
CDR3aa: CASSFHSSPLHF

abundance: NA
d_gene: NA
v_gene: TRBV18
j_gene: TRBJ2-1
CDR3nt: TGTGCCAGCTCACCGAGTTTGAGGACGGAGGAAGCGGCTTACAATGAGCAGTTCTTC
CDR3aa: CASSPSLRTEEAAYNEQFF

abundance: NA
d_gene: TRBD1
v_gene: TRBV2
j_gene: TRBJ2-7
CDR3nt: TGTGCCAGCACCAACCCGGCGGGACAGGGTAACCACGAGCAGTACTTC
CDR3aa: CASTNPAGQGNHEQYF

abundance: few
d_gene: NA
v_gene: TRBV18
j_gene: TRBJ2-7
CDR3nt: TGTGCCAGCGGGGAGCACTCCTACGAGCAGTACTTC
CDR3aa: CASGEHSYEQYF

abundance: NA
d_gene: NA
v_gene: TRBV2
j_gene: TRBJ1-4
CDR3nt: TGTGCCAGCAGTGATCGAGCAGGGACGGCAACTAATGAAAAACTGTTTTTT
CDR3aa: CASSDRAGTATNEKLFF

abundance: NA
d_gene: TRBD1
v_gene: TRBV7-3
j_gene: TRBJ2-3
CDR3nt: TGTGCCAGCAGCCCCACAGGGGCCACAGATACGCAGTATTTT
CDR3aa: CASSPTGATDTQYF

abundance: NA
d_gene: NA
v_gene: TRBV5-1
j_gene: TRBJ1-1
CDR3nt: TGCGCCAGCAGCTTGGTGGGGATGAACACTGAAGCTTTCTTT
CDR3aa: CASSLVGMNTEAFF

abundance: few
d_gene: TRBD2
v_gene: TRBV24-1
j_gene: TRBJ2-3
CDR3nt: TGTGCCGTTGGGCGGGAGGGCACAGATACGCAGTATTTT
CDR3aa: CAVGREGTDTQYF

abundance: NA
d_gene: NA
v_gene: TRBV6-6
j_gene: TRBJ2-7
CDR3nt: TGTGCCAGCAGCCCCGGACAGCTAGAGCAGTACTTC
CDR3aa: CASSPGQLEQYF

abundance: NA
d_gene: NA
v_gene: TRBV9
j_gene: TRBJ2-5
CDR3nt: TGTGCCAGCAGCGTAACTGAAGAGACCCAGTACTTC
CDR3aa: CASSVTEETQYF

abundance: NA
d_gene: TRBD1
v_gene: TRBV28
j_gene: TRBJ1-1
CDR3nt: TGTGCCAGCAGTTCACAGGGGGCGCGGGACACTGAAGCTTTCTTT
CDR3aa: CASSSQGARDTEAFF

abundance: NA
d_gene: NA
v_gene: TRBV6-5
j_gene: TRBJ1-1
CDR3nt: TGTGCCAGCAGCCTATTTGTGGGGACGGGACAAAAGCCTTTCTTT
CDR3aa: CASSLFVGTGQKPFF

abundance: once
d_gene: NA
v_gene: TRBV5-1
j_gene: TRBJ1-2
CDR3nt: TGCGCCAGCCGCACGGGGGGGGGCAACTATGGCTACACCTTC
CDR3aa: CASRTGGGNYGYTF

abundance: NA
d_gene: TRBD2
v_gene: TRBV6-5
j_gene: TRBJ2-1
CDR3nt: TGTGCCAGCAGGCTAGGACTAGCGGGAGATGAGCAGTTCTTC
CDR3aa: CASRLGLAGDEQFF

abundance: NA
d_gene: TRBD2
v_gene: TRBV9
j_gene: TRBJ2-3
CDR3nt: TGTGCCAGCAGCGTAGCCCCGCGGGGGGGTACAGATACGCAGTATTTT
CDR3aa: CASSVAPRGGTDTQYF

abundance: NA
d_gene: NA
v_gene: TRBV30
j_gene: TRBJ1-2
CDR3nt: TGTGCCTGGAGTCGCGGGTATGGCTACACCTTC
CDR3aa: CAWSRGYGYTF

abundance: NA
d_gene: NA
v_gene: TRBV12-3/TRBV12-4
j_gene: TRBJ1-2
CDR3nt: TGTGCCAGCAGCCGCCAGGTTAACTATGGCTACACCTTC
CDR3aa: CASSRQVNYGYTF

abundance: NA
d_gene: TRBD1
v_gene: TRBV15
j_gene: TRBJ1-1
CDR3nt: TGTGCCACCAGCAGCCTACAGTTACAGGGGAACGCTTTCTTT
CDR3aa: CATSSLQLQGNAFF

abundance: NA
d_gene: NA
v_gene: TRBV28
j_gene: TRBJ2-7
CDR3nt: TGTGCCAGCAGTACCGGGCAACCCTACGAGCAGTACTTC
CDR3aa: CASSTGQPYEQYF

abundance: once
d_gene: TRBD1
v_gene: TRBV6-5
j_gene: TRBJ1-5
CDR3nt: TGTGCCAGCAGTCTTGGACAGGGCGGCAATCAGCCCCAGCATTTT
CDR3aa: CASSLGQGGNQPQHF

abundance: NA
d_gene: NA
v_gene: TRBV5-1
j_gene: TRBJ2-1
CDR3nt: TGCGCCAGCAGCTCAAAACGGACTTATTCCTCCTACAATGAGCAGTTCTTC
CDR3aa: CASSSKRTYSSYNEQFF

abundance: NA
d_gene: NA
v_gene: TRBV6-2/TRBV6-3
j_gene: TRBJ1-5
CDR3nt: TGTGCCAGCAGTTATCGAAGGGGACGGAGCAATCAGCCCCAGCATTTT
CDR3aa: CASSYRRGRSNQPQHF

abundance: few
d_gene: NA
v_gene: TRBV5-1
j_gene: TRBJ2-7
CDR3nt: TGCGCCAGCAGCCTGGGTACAGGGAGTAGGTCCTACGAGCAGTACTTC
CDR3aa: CASSLGTGSRSYEQYF

abundance: NA
d_gene: NA
v_gene: TRBV28
j_gene: TRBJ2-7
CDR3nt: TGTGCCAGCAGTTCCCCGGGATTGACCCCCGAGCAGTACTTC
CDR3aa: CASSSPGLTPEQYF

abundance: few
d_gene: NA
v_gene: TRBV30
j_gene: TRBJ2-1
CDR3nt: TGTGCCTGGAGTGTACTTCGTGAGGGCCACCAGTTCTTC
CDR3aa: CAWSVLREGHQFF